This T cell receptor beta chain emerged from a study of beta chain features in type 1 diabetes. As regards this clone: Its specificity is unknown.

Trimming took off 5 bases at V and 3 bases at J, with 7 bases between the two ends. The CDR3 has 12 residues. Germline-derived CDR1 and CDR2 are MGHDK and SYGVNS. Sequenced material consisted of expressed TCRB transcripts (all of the isolated RNA was reverse transcribed). Clones were read by immunoSEQ multiplex PCR, and TCRdb kept only the in-frame ones, dropping some. Here the sample spans roughly 300,000 clones, approximately 15% being singletons. Study-wide points: Among patients with Type 1 diabetes, TCRB CDR3s were moderately but significantly shorter in every one of the four CD4+ subsets. These data did not resolve whether HLA type affects TCRB rearrangement.

CD4+ cells of the naive, central memory, regulatory and stem cell-like memory types were sorted via CD45RO/CCR7/CD25/CD127/CD95/CD27. The receptor comes from a young man with type 1 diabetes. Sequencing was performed on naive CD4+ T cells from blood. This rearrangement joins TRBV25-1 to TRBJ1-2, with a possible D match to TRBD1 (6 bases). The CDR3 sequence: CASSNRDYGYTF. The CDR3 DNA reads TGTGCCAGCAGTAACAGGGACTATGGCTACACCTTC.